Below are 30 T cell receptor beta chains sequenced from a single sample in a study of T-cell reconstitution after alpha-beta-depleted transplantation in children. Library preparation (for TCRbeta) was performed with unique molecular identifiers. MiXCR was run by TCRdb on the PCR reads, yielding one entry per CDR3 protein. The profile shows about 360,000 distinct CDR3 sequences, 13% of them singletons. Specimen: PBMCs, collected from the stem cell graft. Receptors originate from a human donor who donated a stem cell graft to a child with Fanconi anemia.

Here the CDR3 DNA reads TGCGCCAGCAGCCCCGGACTAGCGGGGCGAGAGACCCAGTACTTC. Translation: CASSPGLAGRETQYF. The gene calls are TRBV5-1 and TRBJ2-5; 12 bases are a match to TRBD2. The CDR3 sequence is 15 residues long. The germline gives CDR1 SGHRS, CDR2 YFSETQ. Trimming took 4 bases from V and 4 from J; bases not matched to a gene: 5.

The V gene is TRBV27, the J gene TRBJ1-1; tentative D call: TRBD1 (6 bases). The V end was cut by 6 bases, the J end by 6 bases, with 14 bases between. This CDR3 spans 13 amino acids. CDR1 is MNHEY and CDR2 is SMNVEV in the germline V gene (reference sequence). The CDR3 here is CASSFIPGAEAFF. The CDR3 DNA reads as TGTGCCAGCAGCTTTATACCAGGGGCTGAAGCTTTCTTT.

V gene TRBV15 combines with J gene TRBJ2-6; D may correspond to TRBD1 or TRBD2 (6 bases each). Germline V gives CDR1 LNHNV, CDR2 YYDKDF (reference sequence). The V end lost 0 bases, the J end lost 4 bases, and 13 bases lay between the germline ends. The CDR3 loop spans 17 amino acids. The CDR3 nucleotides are TGTGCCACCAGCAGAGATGTGGGGGCGGGAGGGGCCAACGTCCTGACTTTC. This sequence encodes CATSRDVGAGGANVLTF.

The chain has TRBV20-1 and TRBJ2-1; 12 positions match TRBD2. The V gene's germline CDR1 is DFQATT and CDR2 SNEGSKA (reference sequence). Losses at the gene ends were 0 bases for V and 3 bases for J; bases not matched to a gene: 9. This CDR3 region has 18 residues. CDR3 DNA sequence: TGCAGTGCTAGAGATTCAGGACTAGCGGGGATCCTCTACAATGAGCAGTTCTTC. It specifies CSARDSGLAGILYNEQFF.

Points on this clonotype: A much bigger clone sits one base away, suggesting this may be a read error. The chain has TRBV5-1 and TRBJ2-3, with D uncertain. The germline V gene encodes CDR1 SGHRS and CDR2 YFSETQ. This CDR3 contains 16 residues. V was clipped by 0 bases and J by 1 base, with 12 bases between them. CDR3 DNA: TGCGCCAGCAGCTTGGAAACGGACCAGCGCACAGATACGCAGTATTTT. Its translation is CASSLETDQRTDTQYF.

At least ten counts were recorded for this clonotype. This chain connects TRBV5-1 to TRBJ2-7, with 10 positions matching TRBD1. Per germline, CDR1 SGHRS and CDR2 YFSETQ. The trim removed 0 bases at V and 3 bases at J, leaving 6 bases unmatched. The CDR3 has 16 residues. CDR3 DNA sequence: TGCGCCAGCAGCTTGGCCGGGGACAGGGGATACTACGAGCAGTACGTC. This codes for CASSLAGDRGYYEQYV.

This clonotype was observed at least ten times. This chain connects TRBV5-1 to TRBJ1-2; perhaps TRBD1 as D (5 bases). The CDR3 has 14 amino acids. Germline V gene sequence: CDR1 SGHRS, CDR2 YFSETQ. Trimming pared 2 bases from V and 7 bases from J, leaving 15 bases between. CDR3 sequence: CASSLSDSLRGYTF. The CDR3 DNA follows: TGCGCCAGCAGCTTATCTGACAGTCTCCGTGGCTACACCTTC.

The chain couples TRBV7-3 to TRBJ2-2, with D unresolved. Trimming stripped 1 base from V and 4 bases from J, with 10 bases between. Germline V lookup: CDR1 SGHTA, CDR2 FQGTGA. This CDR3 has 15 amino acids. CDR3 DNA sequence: TGTGCCAGCAGCTTAAACTCTCCTCCCACCGGGGAGCTGTTTTTT. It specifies CASSLNSPPTGELFF.

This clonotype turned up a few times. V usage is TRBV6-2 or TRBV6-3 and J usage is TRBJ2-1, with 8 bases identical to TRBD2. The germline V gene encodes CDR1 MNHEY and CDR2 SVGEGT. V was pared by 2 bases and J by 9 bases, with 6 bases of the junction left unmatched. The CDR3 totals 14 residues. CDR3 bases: TGTGCCAGCAGTTACCTGGCGGGGGGAACTGAGCAGTTCTTC. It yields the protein CASSYLAGGTEQFF.

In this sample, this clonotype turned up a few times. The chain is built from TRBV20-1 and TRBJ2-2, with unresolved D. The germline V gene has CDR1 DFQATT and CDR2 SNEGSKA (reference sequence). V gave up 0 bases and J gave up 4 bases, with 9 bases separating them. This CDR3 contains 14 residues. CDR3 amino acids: CSARDLDRTGELFF. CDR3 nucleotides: TGCAGTGCTAGAGACCTCGATCGCACCGGGGAGCTGTTTTTT.

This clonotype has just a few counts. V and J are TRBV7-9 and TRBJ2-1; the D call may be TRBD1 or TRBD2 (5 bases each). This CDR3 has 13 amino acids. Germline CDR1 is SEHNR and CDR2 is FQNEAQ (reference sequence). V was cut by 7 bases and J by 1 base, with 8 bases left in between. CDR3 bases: TGTGCCAGCACGAGGGGTTCCTACAATGAGCAGTTCTTC. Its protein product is CASTRGSYNEQFF.

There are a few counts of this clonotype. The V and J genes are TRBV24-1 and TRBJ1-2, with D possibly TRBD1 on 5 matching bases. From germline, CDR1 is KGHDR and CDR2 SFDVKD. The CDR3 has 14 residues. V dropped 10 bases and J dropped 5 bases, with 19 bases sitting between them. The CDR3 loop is CATAREGPGYGYTF. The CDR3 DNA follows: TGTGCCACGGCCCGGGAGGGGCCGGGTTATGGCTACACCTTC.

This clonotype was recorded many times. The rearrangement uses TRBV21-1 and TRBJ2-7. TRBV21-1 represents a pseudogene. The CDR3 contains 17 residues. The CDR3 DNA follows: TGTGCCAGCAGCAAAGGGAGATTCGAGGCGCTCTACTACGAGCAGTACGTC. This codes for CASSKGRFEALYYEQYV.

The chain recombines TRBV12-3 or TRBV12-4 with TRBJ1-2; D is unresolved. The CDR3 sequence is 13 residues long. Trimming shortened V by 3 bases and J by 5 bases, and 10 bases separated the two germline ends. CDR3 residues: CASSLTKGYGYTF. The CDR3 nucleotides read TGTGCCAGCAGTTTGACCAAAGGGTATGGCTACACCTTC.

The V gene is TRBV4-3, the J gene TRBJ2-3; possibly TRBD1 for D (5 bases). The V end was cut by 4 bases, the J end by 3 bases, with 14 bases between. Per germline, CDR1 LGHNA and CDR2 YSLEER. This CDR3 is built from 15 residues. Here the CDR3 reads CASSRHAQGTDTQYF. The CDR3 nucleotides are TGCGCCAGCAGCCGTCACGCCCAGGGAACAGATACGCAGTATTTT.

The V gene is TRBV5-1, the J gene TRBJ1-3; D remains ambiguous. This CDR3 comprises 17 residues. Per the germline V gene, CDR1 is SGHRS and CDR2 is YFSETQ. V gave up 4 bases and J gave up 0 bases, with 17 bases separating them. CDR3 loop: CASSLGFLLPSGNTIYF. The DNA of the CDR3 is TGCGCCAGCAGCCTAGGCTTCCTCCTCCCCTCTGGAAACACCATATATTTT.

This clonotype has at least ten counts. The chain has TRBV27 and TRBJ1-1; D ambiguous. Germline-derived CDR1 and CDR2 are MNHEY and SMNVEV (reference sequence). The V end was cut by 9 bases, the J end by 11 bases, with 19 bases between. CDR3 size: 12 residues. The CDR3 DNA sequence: TGTGCCAGTAAGACATCCCCCATTGAGGCTTTCTTT. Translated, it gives CASKTSPIEAFF.

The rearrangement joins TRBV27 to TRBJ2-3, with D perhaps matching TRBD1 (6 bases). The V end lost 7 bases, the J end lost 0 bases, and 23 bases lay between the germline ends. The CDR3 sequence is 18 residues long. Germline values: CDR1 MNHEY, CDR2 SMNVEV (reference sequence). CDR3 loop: CASTQTRDKAYSTDTQYF. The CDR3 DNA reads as TGTGCCAGCACCCAGACCCGGGACAAGGCTTATAGCACAGATACGCAGTATTTT.

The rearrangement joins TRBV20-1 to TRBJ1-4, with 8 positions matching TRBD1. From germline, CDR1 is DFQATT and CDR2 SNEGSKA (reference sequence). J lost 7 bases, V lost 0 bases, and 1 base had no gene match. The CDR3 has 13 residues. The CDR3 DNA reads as TGCAGTGCTAGAGAGACAGGGGTTGAAAAACTGTTTTTT. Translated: CSARETGVEKLFF.

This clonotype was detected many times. The chain's CDR3 is CASSRGGASTGELFF. CDR3 sequence (DNA): TGTGCCAGCAGCCGAGGAGGGGCGAGCACCGGGGAGCTGTTTTTT. The genes are TRBV9 and TRBJ2-2; tentatively, D is TRBD2 (6 bases). The germline V and J ends were trimmed by 4 bases and 4 bases, with 14 bases remaining between them. Germline CDR1 is SGDLS and CDR2 is YYNGEE. The CDR3 loop spans 15 amino acids.

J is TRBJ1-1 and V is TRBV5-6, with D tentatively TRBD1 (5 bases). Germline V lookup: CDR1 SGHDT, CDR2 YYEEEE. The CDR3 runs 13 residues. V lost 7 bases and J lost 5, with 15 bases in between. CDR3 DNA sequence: TGTGCCAGCGGCCGAGGGGTTCAGACTGAAGCTTTCTTT. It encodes CASGRGVQTEAFF.

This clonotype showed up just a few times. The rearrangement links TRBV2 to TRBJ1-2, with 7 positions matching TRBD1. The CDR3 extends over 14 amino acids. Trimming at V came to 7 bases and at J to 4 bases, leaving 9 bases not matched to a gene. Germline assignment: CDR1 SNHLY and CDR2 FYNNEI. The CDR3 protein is CASKTGEGIYGYTF. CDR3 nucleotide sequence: TGTGCCAGCAAAACAGGGGAGGGGATCTATGGCTACACCTTC.

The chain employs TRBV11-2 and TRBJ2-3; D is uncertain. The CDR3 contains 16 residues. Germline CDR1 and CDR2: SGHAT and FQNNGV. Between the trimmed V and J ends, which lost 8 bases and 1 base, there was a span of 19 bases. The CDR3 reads CASVRAGRLGTDTQYF. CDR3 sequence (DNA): TGTGCCAGCGTCCGTGCCGGGCGGCTTGGCACAGATACGCAGTATTTT.

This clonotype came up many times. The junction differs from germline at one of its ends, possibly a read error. The CDR3 loop is CATRDWNTEAFF. For the CDR3, the DNA is TGTGCCACCAGGGATTGGAACACTGAAGCTTTCTTT. The J gene is TRBJ1-1, the V gene TRBV24-1, with D unresolved. Germline V gives CDR1 KGHDR, CDR2 SFDVKD. This CDR3 has 12 residues.

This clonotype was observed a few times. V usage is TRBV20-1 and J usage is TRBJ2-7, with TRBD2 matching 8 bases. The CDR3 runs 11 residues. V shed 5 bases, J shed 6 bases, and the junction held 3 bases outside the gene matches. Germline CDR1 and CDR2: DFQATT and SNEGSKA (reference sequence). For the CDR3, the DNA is TGCAGTGCTCGAGCGGGGGTCGAGCAGTACTTC. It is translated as CSARAGVEQYF.

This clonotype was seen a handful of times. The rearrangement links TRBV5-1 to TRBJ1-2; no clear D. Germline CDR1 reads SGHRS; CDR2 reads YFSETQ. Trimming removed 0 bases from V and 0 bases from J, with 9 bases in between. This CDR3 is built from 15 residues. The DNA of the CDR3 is TGCGCCAGCAGCTTGGACCGGGGAGCTAACTATGGCTACACCTTC. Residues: CASSLDRGANYGYTF.

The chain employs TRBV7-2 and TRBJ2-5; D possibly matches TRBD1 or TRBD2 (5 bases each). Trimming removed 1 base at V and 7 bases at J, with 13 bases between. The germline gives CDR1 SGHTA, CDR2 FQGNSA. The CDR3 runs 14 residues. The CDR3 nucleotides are TGTGCCAGCAGCTTAGAAACCAGGGAGACGACCCAGTACTTC. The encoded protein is CASSLETRETTQYF.

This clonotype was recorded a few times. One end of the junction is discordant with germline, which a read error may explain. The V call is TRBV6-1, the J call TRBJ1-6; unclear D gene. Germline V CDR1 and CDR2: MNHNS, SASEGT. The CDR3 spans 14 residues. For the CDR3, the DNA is TGTGCCAGCAGTAGGGAACTCTATGATTCACCCCTCCACTTT. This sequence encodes CASSRELYDSPLHF.

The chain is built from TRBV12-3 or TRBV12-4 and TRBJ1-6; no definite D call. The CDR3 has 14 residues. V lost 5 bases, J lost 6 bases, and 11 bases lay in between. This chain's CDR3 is CASSTQALNSPLHF. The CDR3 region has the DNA TGTGCCAGCAGTACCCAGGCTCTTAATTCACCCCTCCACTTT.

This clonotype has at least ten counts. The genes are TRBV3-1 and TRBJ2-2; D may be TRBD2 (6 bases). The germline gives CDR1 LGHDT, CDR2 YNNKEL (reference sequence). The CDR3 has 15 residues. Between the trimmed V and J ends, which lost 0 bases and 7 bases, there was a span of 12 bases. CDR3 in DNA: TGTGCCAGCAGCCAAGATACTAGCTGGGGCGGGGAGCTGTTTTTT. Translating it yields CASSQDTSWGGELFF.